The entry below gives a single T cell receptor (beta chain) sequence along with its context. This entry is derived from a study of blood T cell repertoires in COVID-19. Per the germline V gene, CDR1 is SNHLY and CDR2 is FYNNEI. The CDR3 sequence is 13 residues long. Trimming pared 3 bases from V and 7 bases from J, leaving 10 bases between. Enrolled through a virtual design, the participants were between about 18 and 100 years of age and came from about two dozen US areas. Clinical history reported by participants formed the basis on which cohorts were assigned. In the authors' workflow: By means of reference gene primer amplification, nucleated cell counts were estimated. Measured with immunoSEQ multiplex PCR; TCRdb has only the in-frame clones, and not every one. The V and J calls and clone size were taken over from that table, and D and trimming were inferred from the DNA. This sample yields roughly 220,000 clones, of which 70% to 90% are seen a single time; around 4.5% belongs to the top ten.

The TCR comes from a young man with acute COVID-19. The chain has TRBV2 and TRBJ1-5; D gene uncertain. What was sequenced was PBMCs or T cells enriched from blood (not recorded which). Here the CDR3 DNA reads TGTGCCAGCAGTGAGGGCTTGTGGCAGCCCCAGCATTTT. Protein: CASSEGLWQPQHF.